These 22 T cell receptor beta chains were sequenced from one sample in a study of blood T cell repertoires in COVID-19. Sequencing used immunoSEQ multiplex PCR; TCRdb keeps in-frame clones, though not all of them. The sample holds 210,000 or so clones, approximately 84% seen once. Sequenced input: peripheral blood. The receptors were gathered from a woman aged 50 to 60 with active or convalescent COVID-19.

The J gene is TRBJ2-4, the V gene TRBV6-1; weak D call: TRBD1 (6 bases). This CDR3 has 13 residues. Per the germline V gene, CDR1 is MNHNS and CDR2 is SASEGT. Trimming pared 2 bases from V and 9 bases from J, leaving 11 bases between. CDR3 amino acids: CASSELGAGIQYF. The DNA of the CDR3 is TGTGCCAGCAGTGAATTGGGGGCCGGCATTCAGTACTTC.

The chain combines TRBV29-1 with TRBJ2-1; maybe TRBD2 (5 bases). V was pared by 1 base and J by 1 base, with 11 bases between. Per germline, CDR1 SQVTM and CDR2 ANQGSEA. The CDR3 consists of 15 residues. CDR3 protein: CSVEGGRGSYNEQFF. As DNA, the CDR3 is TGCAGCGTTGAAGGCGGTCGGGGTTCCTACAATGAGCAGTTCTTC.

The J gene is TRBJ2-1, the V gene TRBV10-1, with 10 bases aligning to TRBD2. This CDR3 comprises 15 residues. The junction had 11 bases not matched to a gene; V was cut back by 6 bases and J by 9 bases. From germline, CDR1 is WNHNN and CDR2 SYGVQD (reference sequence). The DNA of the CDR3 is TGCGCCAGCAGCAGGAATCTAGCGGGAGCGGCTGAGCAGTTCTTC. It translates to CASSRNLAGAAEQFF.

V and J are TRBV6-5 and TRBJ2-5; 9 bases agree with TRBD2. Germline CDR1 and CDR2: MNHEY and SVGAGI. After removal of 11 bases from V and 5 bases from J, the junction contained 15 bases not matched to a gene. The CDR3 contains 15 residues. CDR3 coding DNA: TGTGCCTCCCGGCGGGCGGGGGGGCCTCTGGAGACCCAGTACTTC. This gives the protein CASRRAGGPLETQYF.

The V and J genes are TRBV6-5 and TRBJ1-1; TRBD1 is a possible D gene (6 bases). Germline V gives CDR1 MNHEY, CDR2 SVGAGI. The CDR3 is made up of 12 amino acids. Trimming shortened V by 2 bases and J by 8 bases, and 9 bases separated the two germline ends. The CDR3 protein is CASSYLQGEAFF. The DNA for the CDR3 is TGTGCCAGCAGTTACCTACAGGGAGAAGCTTTCTTT.

The V call is TRBV29-1, the J call TRBJ2-5; 10 nucleotides align to TRBD2. The germline gives CDR1 SQVTM, CDR2 ANQGSEA. V lost 8 bases to trimming and J lost 3 bases; unmatched junction nucleotides: 6. CDR3 size: 13 residues. The CDR3 coding sequence is TGCAGCTCGGGACTAGCGCCCAAAGAGACCCAGTACTTC. It codes for CSSGLAPKETQYF. The whole variable domain, remainder taken from reference TRBV29-1 and TRBJ2-5, is SAVISQKPSRDICQRGTSLTIQCQVDSQVTMMFWYRQQPGQSLTLIATANQGSEATYESGFVIDKFPISRPNLTFSTLTVSNMSPEDSSIYLCSSGLAPKETQYFGPGTRLLVL.

This sequence joins TRBV7-2 and TRBJ1-3; D ambiguous. Germline lookup yields CDR1 SGHTA and CDR2 FQGNSA. CDR3 size: 16 residues. Trimming shortened V by 1 base and J by 4 bases, and 14 bases separated the two germline ends. The CDR3 is CASSLVPVSTGNTIYF. In DNA form, the CDR3 reads TGTGCCAGCAGCTTAGTTCCAGTATCAACAGGAAACACCATATATTTT.

The chain carries TRBV28 and TRBJ1-1; tentatively, D is TRBD1 (5 bases). Germline CDR1 MDHEN, CDR2 SYDVKM. Trimming cost V 4 bases and J 10 bases, with 10 bases left between them. The CDR3 runs to 11 residues. The CDR3 region is CASSSRGGAFF. CDR3 DNA: TGTGCCAGCAGTTCTCGGGGGGGAGCTTTCTTT. Complete variable domain (other parts from reference TRBV28 and TRBJ1-1): DVKVTQSSRYLVKRTGEKVFLECVQDMDHENMFWYRQDPGLGLRLIYFSYDVKMKEKGDIPEGYSVSREKKERFSLILESASTNQTSMYLCASSSRGGAFFGQGTRLTVV.

V is TRBV30 and J is TRBJ1-1; D is unresolved. V lost 5 bases and J lost 0, with 13 bases in between. CDR1 and CDR2 from the germline V gene are GTSNPN and SVGIG (reference sequence). The CDR3 covers 14 residues. The CDR3 sequence is CAWYPHRLNTEAFF. The CDR3 nucleotides read TGTGCCTGGTACCCCCACAGATTGAACACTGAAGCTTTCTTT. The variable domain in full, completed from reference TRBV30 and TRBJ1-1, reads SQTIHQWPATLVQPVGSPLSLECTVEGTSNPNLYWYRQAAGRGLQLLFYSVGIGQISSEVPQNLSASRPQDRQFILSSKKLLLSDSGFYLCAWYPHRLNTEAFFGQGTRLTVV.

The gene calls are TRBV2 and TRBJ2-5; tentatively, D is TRBD1 (6 bases). With 3 bases removed from V and 4 bases from J, the gap between germline ends came to 6 bases. Germline assignment: CDR1 SNHLY and CDR2 FYNNEI. There are 12 residues in the CDR3. The CDR3 loop is CASSDRGETQYF. The CDR3 DNA sequence: TGTGCCAGCAGTGACAGGGGAGAGACCCAGTACTTC.

As DNA, the CDR3 is TGTGCCAGCGCCCAGACTGAGGGCCCGTCTACGCAGTATTTT. The encoded protein is CASAQTEGPSTQYF. The genes are TRBV28 and TRBJ2-3; possible D gene TRBD2, 5 bases. The CDR3 runs 14 residues. In germline, CDR1 is MDHEN, CDR2 SYDVKM. Trimming shortened V by 8 bases and J by 8 bases, and 20 bases separated the two germline ends.

Only one count was recorded for this clone. The chain has TRBV29-1 and TRBJ1-1; D is unclear. Germline CDR1 and CDR2: SQVTM and ANQGSEA. CDR3 length equals 13 residues. V gave up 7 bases and J gave up 3 bases, with 15 bases separating them. CDR3 in DNA: TGCAGCGCCTCTTTTCCGGCGGACACTGAAGCTTTCTTT. This gives the protein CSASFPADTEAFF.

The chain is built from TRBV28 and TRBJ1-1; no definite D call. Trimming removed 3 bases from V and 5 bases from J, with 7 bases in between. The CDR3 covers 12 residues. CDR1 is MDHEN, CDR2 SYDVKM, per germline. Here the CDR3 reads CASSFRLTEAFF. The CDR3 DNA reads TGTGCCAGCAGTTTTCGTTTAACTGAAGCTTTCTTT.

This clone is a singleton in its sample. V gene TRBV6-5 combines with J gene TRBJ2-7; a weak D match, TRBD1 (6 bases). CDR3 size: 15 residues. Trimming shortened V by 0 bases and J by 3 bases, and 12 bases separated the two germline ends. Germline V CDR1 and CDR2: MNHEY, SVGAGI. CDR3 protein: CASSYSRQGSYEQYF. The CDR3 DNA reads as TGTGCCAGCAGTTACTCTCGGCAGGGGAGCTACGAGCAGTACTTC.

The CDR3 DNA sequence: TGTGCCAGCAGCTCGAGCACTGAAGCTTTCTTT. This encodes CASSSSTEAFF. The J gene is TRBJ1-1, the V gene TRBV28; no clear D. CDR1 is MDHEN, CDR2 SYDVKM, per germline. Deletions cut 6 bases from V and 4 bases from J, with 6 bases between. CDR3 length: 11 amino acids.

This chain uses TRBV20-1 with TRBJ1-6; 8 nucleotides line up with TRBD1. This CDR3 spans 14 amino acids. Trimming removed 3 bases from V and 6 bases from J; junction bases left unmatched: 4. CDR1 DFQATT and CDR2 SNEGSKA come from the germline V gene (reference sequence). CDR3 residues: CSASDRGGNSPLHF. In DNA, the CDR3 is TGCAGTGCTAGTGACAGGGGCGGTAATTCACCCCTCCACTTT.

The genes are TRBV3-1 (or the pseudogene TRBV3-2) and TRBJ1-2; 7 bases line up with TRBD1. Trimming cost V 0 bases and J 3 bases; bases outside gene matches: 4. Germline-derived CDR1 and CDR2 are LGHDT and YNNKEL (reference sequence). The CDR3 runs 15 residues. CDR3: CASSQEAGGYYGYTF. The CDR3 nucleotides read TGTGCCAGCAGCCAAGAGGCAGGGGGGTACTATGGCTACACCTTC.

V usage is TRBV19 and J usage is TRBJ1-5, with a tentative D call TRBD1 (5 bases). The CDR3 contains 15 residues. Trimming pared 11 bases from V and 7 bases from J, leaving 24 bases between. Germline V gene sequence: CDR1 LNHDA, CDR2 SQIVND (reference sequence). The CDR3 loop reads CAASIRGSVVQPQHF. The CDR3 DNA reads as TGTGCCGCCTCTATACGGGGGTCAGTAGTCCAGCCCCAGCATTTT.

The rearrangement links TRBV27 to TRBJ2-7, with 14 bases that match TRBD2. Germline-derived CDR1 and CDR2 are MNHEY and SMNVEV (reference sequence). J lost 4 bases, V lost 8 bases, and 16 bases had no gene match. The CDR3 length is 18 residues. Written as DNA, the CDR3 is TGTGCCAGCGGGGCTAGCGGGACTAGCGGGAGTTTAGGGTACGAGCAGTACTTC. Its protein product is CASGASGTSGSLGYEQYF.

This clone appeared a few times. The chain has TRBV6-5 and TRBJ2-2, with 7 bases fitting TRBD2. The CDR3 consists of 14 residues. Germline V gene sequence: CDR1 MNHEY, CDR2 SVGAGI. The ends lost 2 bases at V and 3 bases at J; junction bases unmatched: 0. The CDR3 DNA sequence: TGTGCCAGCAGTTACACTAGCGACACCGGGGAGCTGTTTTTT. Protein sequence: CASSYTSDTGELFF.

The chain recombines TRBV2 with TRBJ2-7, with TRBD2 matching over 8 bases. The V and J ends lost 3 bases and 6 bases, in that order; junction bases with no gene match: 7. This CDR3 spans 14 amino acids. Looked up from germline, CDR1 is SNHLY and CDR2 is FYNNEI. The CDR3 protein is CASSEDRAGGEQYF. The DNA of the CDR3 is TGTGCCAGCAGTGAGGACCGCGCGGGAGGCGAGCAGTACTTC.

On this clone itself: Other DNA variants within this sample encode the same CDR3. The chain employs TRBV6-5 and TRBJ1-3; a possible D gene is TRBD1 (5 bases). The CDR3 is made up of 13 amino acids. Germline V gene sequence: CDR1 MNHEY, CDR2 SVGAGI. Deletions cut 5 bases from V and 0 bases from J, with 5 bases between. CDR3 bases: TGTGCCAGCAGTAGGGGCTCTGGAAACACCATATATTTT. Translated: CASSRGSGNTIYF.